The T cell receptor (beta chain) described here comes from a study of blood T cell repertoires in COVID-19 (dated by TCRdb to 2019 to 2021). Regarding the complete study: Collaborator samples came from the United States, Italy and Spain and covered acute and convalescent phases of COVID-19. The prospective study material was composed of cDNA or gDNA derived from T cells, B-cell-depleted T cells, or PBMCs. Subjects who had been exposed to COVID-19, were actively infected with it, or had recovered from it provided the deeply sampled blood TCRbeta repertoires that made up the dataset. The repertoires were released in a freely available public database meant as a resource for research on the immune response to SARS-CoV-2. Samples came from the ongoing ImmuneRACE study (first 160 participants) plus 1,254 subjects from 6 global collaborators. Sample metadata almost always included a de-identified subject ID, COVID-19 status, age in years and sex. Where available, HLA class I and class II types were obtained from metadata supplied by the sample provider rather than from assay-based typing. Here is what the overall study found, with its caveats: The quantity of clinical and demographic metadata differed by source and by participant and was supplied without curation.

Ends trimmed: V by 5 bases, J by 4 bases; bases unmatched to a gene: 4. CDR1 SGHTA and CDR2 FQGNSA were looked up in the germline V gene. The CDR3 starts with the cysteine, ends with the phenylalanine, and has 13 residues. CDR3 DNA is the only sequence kept; it has 39 bases, read in frame from the first base. TCRbeta CDR3 regions were amplified from genomic DNA by means of the immunoSEQ Assay, a bias-controlled multiplex PCR. The authors processed their data as follows. The number of nucleated cells in each sample was estimated by amplification of reference gene primers within the assay. To quantify the absolute abundance of each unique TCRbeta CDR3 rearrangement, sequence reads were collapsed and filtered. For each sample, productive Simpson clonality was calculated by taking the square root of Simpson's diversity index across productive rearrangements. Imported from immuneACCESS, the table was reduced by TCRdb to in-frame sequences with V and J called. These copies leave out some clones; in studies compared against another copy, an unresolved V gene accounts for under half, and the cause of the remainder is not known. V and J calls and clone size follow that table, whereas D and trimming were derived from the DNA. Counted in this sample were about 64,000 clones; 90% of them appeared once. The ten largest clones take up 9.1% of the sample.

Regarding this clone: Its antigen specificity is not known. No much larger clone is present one base from it, and per-base qualities are unavailable.

Whole blood was collected in K2EDTA tubes by collaborating institutions according to the institutions' own protocols. For TCRbeta analysis, collaborators shipped samples in one of three forms: frozen whole blood, isolated PBMCs, or DNA extracted from either of those sample types. The sample comprised peripheral blood. The chain is made from TRBV7-2 and TRBJ2-7; 8 bases in the junction line up with TRBD2. The receptor was isolated from an elderly woman with active COVID-19. For the CDR3, the sequence is CASSPAGGYEQYF. The bases read TGTGCCAGCAGCCCGGCGGGGGGTTACGAGCAGTACTTC.